This entry is about one TCR beta chain. This clonotype was seen once. This clone's antigen is unknown. Base qualities were left out, and no much larger clone turns up one base away. Evidence from one read is weak. The record originates from a study of CD8 T cells in Susac syndrome (dated 2019 in TCRdb). Background on the whole study: The study used repertoire sequencing to test whether antigen drove CD8+ T cell activation and differentiation in Susac syndrome.

RNA was extracted using the RNeasy kit, and roughly 0.5 to 1 microgram was reverse transcribed with random hexamers. The immunoSEQ multiplex PCR assay, which covers 54 Vbeta and 13 Jbeta segments, was used to amplify TCR beta CDR3 regions. Bias from PCR amplification was corrected by using a synthetic template baseline for primer optimization and for computational correction. Turning to the authors' computational methods: Reads were assigned to V, D and J genes according to IMGT and analyzed in immunoSEQ Analyzer, with only productive sequences retained. Clonality was calculated as one minus the Shannon entropy normalized by log2 of the number of productive unique sequences. For each patient and control, public and private clones were evaluated among the 100 most prevalent clones. Clones were defined as Susac-specific when absent from the healthy and MS cohorts, from about a thousand published viral clones and from other ImmuneACCESS disease sequences. TCRdb reprocessing: public reads trimmed at Q25 with fastp, clones called with MiXCR, in-frame beta chains kept. Each record represents a unique CDR3 protein, reported with the most common genes and DNA among its rows. The authors' filters were not applied to this entry. The sample data list about 250,000 distinct CDR3 sequences, and 80% to 95% of these were observed just once. The ten largest clones represent around 0.067% of the sample.

Peripheral blood CD8+ and CD4+ T cells from healthy donors, Susac syndrome patients and multiple sclerosis patients were profiled using high-throughput TCR beta sequencing. Multiple sclerosis controls were treatment-naive patients with stable or active relapsing-remitting disease fulfilling revised McDonald criteria. Bulk CD8+ and CD4+ T cells were purified by magnetic negative isolation, whereas CD8+ TEMRA cells were enriched by FACS. Blood was collected in EDTA tubes and processed within 24 hours, with PBMCs isolated through density gradient centrifugation. PBMCs intended for TCR sequencing were frozen in liquid nitrogen and were later thawed in a 37 degrees C water bath. A purity of at least 90% was achieved for sorted or isolated CD4+, CD8+ and CD8+ TEMRA cells. Trimming costs V 11 bases and J 8 bases, and their ends lie 12 bases apart. Including the terminal cysteine and phenylalanine, the CDR3 comprises 11 residues. CDR3 DNA is the only sequence kept; it has 33 bases, read in frame from the first base.

Summary of the overall study and its limitations: The number of individuals in the TCR sequencing and HLA analysis was acknowledged as relatively small.

Source material: CD4+ T cells from PBMCs. In this chain, TRBV23-1 is recombined with TRBJ2-2; the D gene could be either TRBD1 or TRBD2, each agreeing at 5 bases. TRBV23-1 is identified as an open reading frame with a role that is uncertain. The TCR comes from a human donor with multiple sclerosis. The CDR3 protein: CAERGPGELFF. The DNA sequence is given as TGCGCCGAGAGGGGCCCTGGGGAGCTGTTTTTT.